This is a list of T cell receptor beta chains from one sample in a study of neoadjuvant anti-PD-1 for oral cavity cancer. The method was immunoSEQ multiplex PCR; TCRdb's version includes in-frame clones alone and lacks a portion of them. The table includes about 13,000 clones, roughly 68% detected once. The sequences come from PBMCs, collected before nivolumab (anti-PD-1) treatment. These receptors were obtained from a person between 40 and 85 years old with oral cavity squamous cell carcinoma. The CDR3 runs from the conserved cysteine through the conserved F or W. A D gene is named only where the DNA matches it firmly. A row's size may be missing; if present it is once, few, many or a size class.

size	D	V	J	DNA	CDR3
.	TRBD2	TRBV5-6	TRBJ2-5	TGTGCCAGCAGCTGGGTAGCGGGGGGCGGGGAGACCCAGTACTTC	CASSWVAGGGETQYF
few	TRBD1	TRBV27	TRBJ2-1	TGTGCCAGCAGTTTGGGCCTCCCTTATGGACAGGGAGTGGGGAATGAGCAGTTCTTC	CASSLGLPYGQGVGNEQFF
.	.	TRBV9	TRBJ2-2	TGTGCCAGCAGCGCGGAAGCGGCTAACACCGGGGAGCTGTTTTTT	CASSAEAANTGELFF
once	.	TRBV2	TRBJ2-7	TGTGCCAGCAGCGAATCGGGGATTGGGACAGGACTAGCGAATCCGCCCCACGAGCAGTACTTC	CASSESGIGTGLANPPHEQYF
.	.	TRBV29-1	TRBJ1-1	TGCAGCGTGGGGGCGAGTATTACTGAAGCTTTCTTT	CSVGASITEAFF
.	.	TRBV10-3	TRBJ1-5	TGTGCCACCGCAGGGGCTGCGGATCAGCCCCAGCATTTT	CATAGAADQPQHF
once	.	TRBV9	TRBJ2-1	TGTGCCAGCAGCAGTTTATCCTCCTACAATGAGCAGTTCTTC	CASSSLSSYNEQFF
.	.	TRBV6-1	TRBJ2-6	TGTGCCAGCAAAGCGGACTCTGGGGCCAACGTCCTGACTTTC	CASKADSGANVLTF
few	.	TRBV4-1	TRBJ2-2	TGCGCCAGCAGCCAAGCTTTCTTGCGGGCCGGGAACACCGGGGAGCTGTTTTTT	CASSQAFLRAGNTGELFF
.	TRBD2	TRBV4-2	TRBJ2-7	TGTGCCAGCAGCCCCGGACTAGCGGGAGGGAACAAATACGAGCAGTACTTC	CASSPGLAGGNKYEQYF
.	.	TRBV2	TRBJ1-2	TGTGCCAGCAGTGAACCCGGCAAATATGGCTACACCTTC	CASSEPGKYGYTF
.	.	TRBV5-5	TRBJ1-3	TGTGCCAGCAGCCCTCTCGGTTCAAGCTCTGGAAACACCATATATTTT	CASSPLGSSSGNTIYF
.	.	TRBV7-2	TRBJ2-3	TGTGCCAGCACCCAGGGACCGAACACAGATACGCAGTATTTT	CASTQGPNTDTQYF
.	.	TRBV7-2	TRBJ1-5	TGTGCCAGCAGCTTAGGGGGGTATAGCAATCAGCCCCAGCATTTT	CASSLGGYSNQPQHF
.	.	TRBV9	TRBJ1-5	TGTGCCAGCAGCGTAGCGGATCGGCAGCCCCAGCATTTT	CASSVADRQPQHF
.	.	TRBV6-6	TRBJ1-2	TGTGCCAGCAGCCCCATATCACTCAGGGACTATGGCTACACCTTC	CASSPISLRDYGYTF
few	TRBD1	TRBV6-4	TRBJ2-3	TGTGCCAGCAGCAAAACAGGGGAAGATACGCAGTATTTT	CASSKTGEDTQYF
few	.	TRBV11-2	TRBJ2-1	TGTGCCAGCAGCATTAGCGGCAATGAGCAGTTCTTC	CASSISGNEQFF
.	TRBD2	TRBV11-2	TRBJ2-3	TGTGCCAGCAGCTTTGAGGTAGCGGGAGTAAATACGCAGTATTTT	CASSFEVAGVNTQYF
.	.	TRBV25-1	TRBJ2-3	TGTGCCAGCAGTGAAGGAAGGCCTAGCACAGATACGCAGTATTTT	CASSEGRPSTDTQYF
few	.	TRBV7-9	TRBJ1-2	TGTGCCAGCAGCCGTCCCAGGGATGGCTACACCTTC	CASSRPRDGYTF
.	.	TRBV11-3	TRBJ2-3	TGTGCCAGCAGCTTCGGGATTGTTGGCACAGATACGCAGTATTTT	CASSFGIVGTDTQYF
.	.	TRBV7-9	TRBJ2-3	TGTGCCAGCAGCTTGTGGGGGGCCGGGGATACGCAGTATTTT	CASSLWGAGDTQYF
.	TRBD2	TRBV28	TRBJ2-7	TGTGCCAGCACCCCCGGGACTAGCGGCACCGCAACCTACGAGCAGTACTTC	CASTPGTSGTATYEQYF
.	.	TRBV5-4	TRBJ2-2	TGTGCCAGCAGCTTGAGGGCCCAGGGCACCGGGGAGCTGTTTTTT	CASSLRAQGTGELFF
.	TRBD1	TRBV11-2	TRBJ2-7	TGTGCCAGCAGCTCCCCTGACAGGGTCTACGAGCAGTACTTC	CASSSPDRVYEQYF
.	TRBD1	TRBV5-1	TRBJ2-1	TGCGCCAGCAGCCCGGACAGGGGATGGGCCTCCTACAATGAGCAGTTCTTC	CASSPDRGWASYNEQFF
once	TRBD1	TRBV11-2	TRBJ2-2	TGTGCCAGCAGCCTAAAACAGGGGCCAGGGGAGCTGTTTTTT	CASSLKQGPGELFF
.	.	TRBV5-1	TRBJ2-1	TGCGCCAGCAGCTTCATGCTAGCAGCCAACAATGAGCAGTTCTTC	CASSFMLAANNEQFF
.	TRBD1	TRBV27	TRBJ2-5	TGTGCCAGCAGTCCACGGGTGACAGGGGGACGTCTGAGAGAAGAGACCCAGTACTTC	CASSPRVTGGRLREETQYF
.	.	TRBV7-8	TRBJ1-5	TGTGCCAGCAGCCTGGGGTTAGGACTTACAATCCATCCCCAGCATTTT	CASSLGLGLTIHPQHF
.	.	TRBV9	TRBJ1-3	TGTGCCAGCAGCGTATTCTCGGGAAGCTTAAGCTCTGGAAACACCATATATTTT	CASSVFSGSLSSGNTIYF
few	TRBD1	TRBV7-2	TRBJ1-2	TGTGCCAGCAGCCCCGGACAGGGTCACTATGGCTACACCTTC	CASSPGQGHYGYTF
.	.	TRBV6-4	TRBJ1-4	TGTGCCAGCAGCGCTGGGGGCAGGGAAAAACTGTTTTTT	CASSAGGREKLFF
few	TRBD1	TRBV18	TRBJ2-7	TGTGCCAGCTCAGCCTCAGGGACAGGCAAAAAATTGCCCTACGAGCAGTACTTC	CASSASGTGKKLPYEQYF
few	.	TRBV28	TRBJ1-5	TGTGCCAGCAGTTTCCCCCCAGGGGTCCTTAGCAATCAGCCCCAGCATTTT	CASSFPPGVLSNQPQHF
.	.	TRBV5-4	TRBJ1-6	TGTGCCAGCAGCCCCAGAGGTGGGACTAATTCACCCCTCCACTTT	CASSPRGGTNSPLHF
.	TRBD1	TRBV5-1	TRBJ1-2	TGCGCCAGCAGCTTGGGGACAGGGGGATACCTCAACTATGGCTACACCTTC	CASSLGTGGYLNYGYTF
.	.	TRBV13	TRBJ1-2	TGTGCCAGCTCCCGAAGGAACTATGGCTACACCTTC	CASSRRNYGYTF
.	.	TRBV5-1	TRBJ1-2	TGCGCCAGCAGCTTGGATCCTGACAGGCCCGGCTATGGCTACACCTTC	CASSLDPDRPGYGYTF
.	.	TRBV9	TRBJ1-5	TGTGCCAGCAGCGGAACGTCGGGGGATCAGCCCCAGCATTTT	CASSGTSGDQPQHF
few	.	TRBV10-1	TRBJ1-5	TGCGCCAGCAGTGAACAGATCAATCAGCCCCAGCATTTT	CASSEQINQPQHF
.	.	TRBV9	TRBJ2-3	TGTGCCAGCAGCGTACTCCCCACAGATACGCAGTATTTT	CASSVLPTDTQYF
.	TRBD1	TRBV5-6	TRBJ1-1	TGTGCCAGCAGCAACAGGGGGCTCGCTTTCTTT	CASSNRGLAFF
once	TRBD1	TRBV9	TRBJ2-7	TGTGCCAGCAGCGTAGGACAGGGGGCGCGGGAGCAGTACTTC	CASSVGQGAREQYF
.	TRBD1	TRBV19	TRBJ1-2	TGTGCCAGTAGACGACAGGGGATCGATGGCTACACCTTC	CASRRQGIDGYTF
.	.	TRBV7-8	TRBJ1-5	TGTGCCAGCAGCCCCCTTTGGGAAGATCAGCCCCAGCATTTT	CASSPLWEDQPQHF
.	TRBD1	TRBV7-3	TRBJ2-7	TGTGCCAGCAGCCCGAACCGGGACAGGGGGTTTTACGAGCAGTACTTC	CASSPNRDRGFYEQYF
.	.	TRBV30	TRBJ1-6	TGTGCCTGGGGGAGGGCAGGCCTGAGCTCCTATAATTCACCCCTCCACTTT	CAWGRAGLSSYNSPLHF
.	TRBD1	TRBV7-3	TRBJ1-2	TGTGCCAGCAGCCCGGGACAGGGGGGTAATAACTATGGCTACACCTTC	CASSPGQGGNNYGYTF
few	.	TRBV5-5	TRBJ1-5	TGTGCCAGCAGCCGCATACAGGGAAATCAGCCCCAGCATTTT	CASSRIQGNQPQHF
.	TRBD2	TRBV2	TRBJ2-7	TGTGCCAGCAGTGCACTAGCGGGAAACGAGCAGTACTTC	CASSALAGNEQYF
.	.	TRBV2	TRBJ2-5	TGTGCCAGCAGTGAAAGGCCGGGGGATCTGGAGACCCAGTACTTC	CASSERPGDLETQYF
few	TRBD2	TRBV9	TRBJ2-7	TGTGCCAGCAGCGTAGGACTAGCGGGAAACTCCTACGAGCAGTACTTC	CASSVGLAGNSYEQYF
.	.	TRBV11-2	TRBJ1-2	TGTGCCAGCAGACCGAGTTCGGGGGGTGGCTACACCTTC	CASRPSSGGGYTF
few	.	TRBV7-2	TRBJ1-5	TGTGCCAGCAGCTTATGGGTGCGGGGCAATCAGCCCCAGCATTTT	CASSLWVRGNQPQHF
.	.	TRBV2	TRBJ2-7	TGTGCCAGCAGTGAAGCGGCATCGCAAGGGCAGTACTTC	CASSEAASQGQYF
.	TRBD1	TRBV6-5	TRBJ1-2	TGTGCCAGCAGTTACCGGGACAGCGAAGCCTTC	CASSYRDSEAF